This is a list of T cell receptor beta chains from one sample in a study of blood T cell repertoires in COVID-19. The table came from immunoSEQ multiplex PCR; TCRdb's copy has only in-frame clones and leaves some out. This sample has approximately 250,000 clones; approximately 85% occur once, and the top ten carry about 9.3%. The sample consisted of PBMCs or T cells enriched from blood (not recorded which). All receptors come from a woman aged 50 to 65 with acute COVID-19. CDR3s leave out the opening cysteine and the closing phenylalanine or tryptophan. Each record gives: CDR3 length, V gene, J gene, CDR3 protein.

15	TRBV7-2	TRBJ1-2	ASSLLKGQGPRGGYT
12	TRBV6-5	TRBJ1-3	ASRGADRGNTIY
13	TRBV27	TRBJ1-2	ASSKDSKEGYGYT
14	TRBV4-3	TRBJ2-1	ASSQDSQGKYNEQF
10	TRBV12-3/TRBV12-4	TRBJ1-1	ATTGGWTEAF
14	TRBV28	TRBJ1-6	ASSLLQGERDSPLH
13	TRBV4-1	TRBJ1-1	ASSPRLLNLTEAF
11	TRBV6-5	TRBJ2-2	ASSYTPSGELF
14	TRBV2	TRBJ2-3	ASSPSGVAGFGTQY
13	TRBV7-2	TRBJ1-5	ASSPVTGGGQPQH
12	TRBV18	TRBJ2-7	ASSPGTGTYEQY
15	TRBV10-2	TRBJ2-3	ASLAGGPISSTDTQY
12	TRBV30	TRBJ1-2	AWSVRASGGGYT
13	TRBV6-5	TRBJ1-1	ASSYQVQDNTEAF
14	TRBV7-6	TRBJ1-1	ASSPGTGGMNTEAF
12	TRBV27	TRBJ2-1	ASSWETGYNEQF
15	TRBV4-2	TRBJ2-3	ASSQGLAGASTDTQY